This T cell receptor beta chain was retrieved from a study of cytotoxic CD8 clonotypes in ibrutinib-treated CLL. Whole-study context: Response sampling occurred after a median 12 months of treatment (range 6 to 36). Averaging across samples gave approximately 260,000 productive templates and approximately 87,000 productive rearrangements.

Investigators sought sequencing depths of between 1 in 200,000 and 1 in 1 million T cells. Assay: immunoSEQ multiplex PCR; the TCRdb copy retains only in-frame clones and omits some. Of over 75,000 clones in the sample, around 80% were seen once. The clonotype originates from a human donor with chronic lymphocytic leukemia. This specimen was PBMCs, taken after 12 months of ibrutinib treatment.

The chain's CDR3 is CASSLTGGDYEQYF. CDR3 nucleotide sequence: TGTGCCAGCAGCCTGACAGGCGGGGACTACGAGCAGTACTTC. The rearrangement links TRBV6-1 to TRBJ2-7, with D perhaps matching TRBD1 or TRBD2 (6 bases each). CDR1 is MNHNS, CDR2 SASEGT, per germline. The CDR3 has 14 residues. Trimming removed 6 bases from V and 3 bases from J, with 15 bases in between.